This T cell receptor (beta chain) comes out of a study of cytomegalovirus exposure and HLA in healthy donors. Study-level background: An earlier analysis identified 95 million to 120 million unique TCR beta sequences in 150 million to 200 million T cells.

Overall study results and limits: Likely technical artifact: a cluster of highly shared sequence variants. A few CMV-associated chains were confirmed in vitro to be specific for CMV antigens.

The PCR employed 60 Vbeta primers together with 13 Jbeta primers. The protocol was immunoSEQ multiplex PCR, while the TCRdb copy is restricted to in-frame clones and leaves out a portion. Of fewer than 150,000 clones in the sample, around 82% were seen once. Concerning this clone itself: Antigen specificity is unknown.

The trim removed 0 bases at V and 9 bases at J, leaving 13 bases unmatched. The CDR3 has 16 amino acids. CDR1 and CDR2 from the germline V gene are LGHNA and YSLEER. The sample consisted of PBMCs. The chain joins TRBV4-3 to TRBJ2-5; 7 bases map to TRBD2. The receptor was isolated from a man in his forties or fifties in good health and CMV-seropositive. The CDR3 region is CASSQDRWSGAGAQYF. The CDR3 DNA is TGCGCCAGCAGCCAAGATAGATGGAGCGGGGCCGGGGCCCAGTACTTC.